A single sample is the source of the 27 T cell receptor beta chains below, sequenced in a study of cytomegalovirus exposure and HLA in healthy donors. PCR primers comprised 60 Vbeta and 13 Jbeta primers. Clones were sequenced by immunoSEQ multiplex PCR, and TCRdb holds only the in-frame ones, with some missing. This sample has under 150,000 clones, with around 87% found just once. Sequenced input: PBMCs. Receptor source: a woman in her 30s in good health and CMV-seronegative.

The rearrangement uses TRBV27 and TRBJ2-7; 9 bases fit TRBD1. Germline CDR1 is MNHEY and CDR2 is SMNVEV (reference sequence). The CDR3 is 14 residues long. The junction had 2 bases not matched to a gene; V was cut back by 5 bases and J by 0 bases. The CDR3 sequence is CASSETGGSYEQYF. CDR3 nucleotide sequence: TGTGCCAGCAGTGAGACAGGGGGCTCCTACGAGCAGTACTTC.

CDR3 sequence (DNA): TGCGCCAGCAGCCTCGACAGGGGTAGGCCCTACGAGCAGTACTTC. It yields the protein CASSLDRGRPYEQYF. This chain uses TRBV5-1 with TRBJ2-7; 8 bases map to TRBD1. V shed 4 bases, J shed 2 bases, and the junction held 8 bases outside the gene matches. The CDR3 length is 15 residues. Germline V gene lookup returns CDR1 SGHRS and CDR2 YFSETQ.

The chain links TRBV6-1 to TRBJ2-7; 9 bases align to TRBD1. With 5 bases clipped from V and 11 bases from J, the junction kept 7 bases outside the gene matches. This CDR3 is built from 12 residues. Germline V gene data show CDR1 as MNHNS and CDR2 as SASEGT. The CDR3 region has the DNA TGTGCCAGCAGTCTGGACAGGGGCAGGGAGTACTTC. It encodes CASSLDRGREYF.

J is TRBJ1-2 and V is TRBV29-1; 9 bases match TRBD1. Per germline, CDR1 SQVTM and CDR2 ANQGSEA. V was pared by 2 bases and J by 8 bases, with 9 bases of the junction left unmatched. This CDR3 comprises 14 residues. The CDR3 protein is CSVELIQGARGYTF. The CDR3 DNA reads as TGCAGCGTTGAACTAATACAGGGGGCCCGGGGCTACACCTTC.

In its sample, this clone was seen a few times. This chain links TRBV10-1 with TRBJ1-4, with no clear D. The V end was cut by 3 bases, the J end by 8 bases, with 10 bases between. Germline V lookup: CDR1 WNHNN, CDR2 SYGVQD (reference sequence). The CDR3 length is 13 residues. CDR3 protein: CASSDPNTEKLFF. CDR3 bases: TGCGCCAGCAGTGACCCCAACACCGAAAAACTGTTTTTT.

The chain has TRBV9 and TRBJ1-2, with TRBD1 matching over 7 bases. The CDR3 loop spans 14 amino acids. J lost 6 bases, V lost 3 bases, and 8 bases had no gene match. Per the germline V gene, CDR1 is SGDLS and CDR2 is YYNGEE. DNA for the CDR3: TGTGCCAGCAGCGCCGGGACAGTCTCCGATGGCTACACCTTC. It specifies CASSAGTVSDGYTF.

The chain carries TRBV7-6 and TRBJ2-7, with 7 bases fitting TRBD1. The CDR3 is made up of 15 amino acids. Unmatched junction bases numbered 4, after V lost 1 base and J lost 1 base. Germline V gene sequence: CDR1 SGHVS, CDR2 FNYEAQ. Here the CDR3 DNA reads TGTGCCAGCAGCTTAGACAGGGGCAATTCCTACGAGCAGTACTTC. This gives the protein CASSLDRGNSYEQYF.

CDR3 in DNA: TGTGCCAGCAAGGAGGGATCGTCCTACGAGCAGTACTTC. It yields the protein CASKEGSSYEQYF. The chain uses TRBV6-1 and TRBJ2-7; the D gene is possibly TRBD2 (6 bases). Germline V CDR1 and CDR2: MNHNS, SASEGT. CDR3 length equals 13 residues. Trimming cost V 7 bases and J 1 base, with 11 bases left between them.

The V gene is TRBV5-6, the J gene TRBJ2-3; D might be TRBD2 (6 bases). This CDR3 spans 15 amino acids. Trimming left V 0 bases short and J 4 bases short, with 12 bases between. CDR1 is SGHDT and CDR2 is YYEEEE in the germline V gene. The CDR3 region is CASSLAGEAPDTQYF. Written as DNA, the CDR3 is TGTGCCAGCAGCTTGGCGGGGGAGGCCCCAGATACGCAGTATTTT.

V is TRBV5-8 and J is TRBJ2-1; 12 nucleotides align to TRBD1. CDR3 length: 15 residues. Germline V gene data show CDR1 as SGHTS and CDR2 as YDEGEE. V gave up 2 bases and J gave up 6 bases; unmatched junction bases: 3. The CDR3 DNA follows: TGTGCCAGCAGCTTCGGGACAGGGGGCTTCAATGAGCAGTTCTTC. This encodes CASSFGTGGFNEQFF.

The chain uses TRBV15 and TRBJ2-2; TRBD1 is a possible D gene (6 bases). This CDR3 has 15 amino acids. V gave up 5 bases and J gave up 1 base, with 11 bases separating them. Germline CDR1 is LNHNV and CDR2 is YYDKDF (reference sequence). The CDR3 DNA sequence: TGTGCCACCAGCCCCAGGGGAAGGAACACCGGGGAGCTGTTTTTT. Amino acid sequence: CATSPRGRNTGELFF.

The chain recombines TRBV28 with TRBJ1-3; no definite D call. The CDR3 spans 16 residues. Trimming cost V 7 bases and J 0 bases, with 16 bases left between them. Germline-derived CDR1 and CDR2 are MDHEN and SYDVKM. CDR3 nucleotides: TGTGCCAGCACCTTACATGGTAGCGTCTCTGGAAACACCATATATTTT. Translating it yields CASTLHGSVSGNTIYF. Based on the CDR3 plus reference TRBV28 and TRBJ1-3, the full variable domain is DVKVTQSSRYLVKRTGEKVFLECVQDMDHENMFWYRQDPGLGLRLIYFSYDVKMKEKGDIPEGYSVSREKKERFSLILESASTNQTSMYLCASTLHGSVSGNTIYFGEGSWLTVV.

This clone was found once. The CDR3 sequence: CASSFKGTAGKDTQYF. The CDR3 nucleotides read TGTGCCAGCAGCTTCAAGGGGACAGCGGGTAAAGATACGCAGTATTTT. The chain recombines TRBV11-2 with TRBJ2-3, with a possible D match to TRBD1 (7 bases). Germline V lookup: CDR1 SGHAT, CDR2 FQNNGV. CDR3 length: 16 residues. The germline V and J ends were trimmed by 3 bases and 5 bases, with 18 bases remaining between them.

DNA of the CDR3: TGTGCCCGTTCGACAGGAGCCTACGAGCAGTACTTC. Protein sequence: CARSTGAYEQYF. The chain links TRBV30 to TRBJ2-5; TRBD1 might be the D (6 bases). The DNA end lines up better with TRBJ2-7; the J call may be wrong. The CDR3 consists of 12 residues. The V gene's germline CDR1 is GTSNPN and CDR2 SVGIG (reference sequence).

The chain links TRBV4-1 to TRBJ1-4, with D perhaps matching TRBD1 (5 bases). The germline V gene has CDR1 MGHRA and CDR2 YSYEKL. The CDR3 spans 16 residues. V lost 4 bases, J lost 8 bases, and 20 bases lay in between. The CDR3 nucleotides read TGCGCCAGCAGCCGCCACAGGTCCCCCAGCCAGGAAAAACTGTTTTTT. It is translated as CASSRHRSPSQEKLFF.

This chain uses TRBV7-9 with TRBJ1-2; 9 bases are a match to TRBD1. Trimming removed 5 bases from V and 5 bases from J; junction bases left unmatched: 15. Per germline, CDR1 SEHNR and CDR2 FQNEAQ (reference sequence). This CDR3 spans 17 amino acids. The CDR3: CASSTTLQGAQSYGYTF. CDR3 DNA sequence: TGTGCCAGCAGCACAACCTTACAGGGGGCGCAAAGTTATGGCTACACCTTC.

CDR3 DNA sequence: TGTGCCAGCTCACCCCGGGACAGGGACTCCTACGAGCAGTACTTC. Amino acid sequence: CASSPRDRDSYEQYF. The gene calls are TRBV18 and TRBJ2-7; 9 nucleotides agree with TRBD1. The CDR3 consists of 15 residues. Germline lookup yields CDR1 KGHSH and CDR2 LQKENI. V was clipped by 3 bases and J by 0 bases; unmatched bases: 3.

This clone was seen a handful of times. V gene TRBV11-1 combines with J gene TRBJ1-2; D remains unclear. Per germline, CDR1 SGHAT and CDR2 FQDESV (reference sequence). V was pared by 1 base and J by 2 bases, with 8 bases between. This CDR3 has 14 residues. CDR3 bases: TGTGCCAGCAGCTTAGGCTCCGGGAACTATGGCTACACCTTC. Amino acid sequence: CASSLGSGNYGYTF.

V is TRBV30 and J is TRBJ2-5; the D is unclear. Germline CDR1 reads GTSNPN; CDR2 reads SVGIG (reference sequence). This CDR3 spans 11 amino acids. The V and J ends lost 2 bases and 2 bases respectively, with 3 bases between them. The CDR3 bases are TGTGCCTGGAGTCAGCAAGAGACCCAGTACTTC. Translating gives CAWSQQETQYF.

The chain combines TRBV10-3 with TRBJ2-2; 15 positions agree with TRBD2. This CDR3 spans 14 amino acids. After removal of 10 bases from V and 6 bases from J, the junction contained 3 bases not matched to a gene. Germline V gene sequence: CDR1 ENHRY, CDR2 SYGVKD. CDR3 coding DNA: TGTGCCACCGGACTAGCGGGGGGGCCCGGGGAGCTGTTTTTT. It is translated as CATGLAGGPGELFF.

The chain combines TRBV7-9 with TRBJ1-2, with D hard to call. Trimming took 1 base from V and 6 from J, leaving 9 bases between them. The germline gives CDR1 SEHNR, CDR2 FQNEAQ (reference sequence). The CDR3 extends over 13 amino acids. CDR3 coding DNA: TGTGCCAGCAGCTTAGATTTATCTAATGGCTACACCTTC. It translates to CASSLDLSNGYTF.

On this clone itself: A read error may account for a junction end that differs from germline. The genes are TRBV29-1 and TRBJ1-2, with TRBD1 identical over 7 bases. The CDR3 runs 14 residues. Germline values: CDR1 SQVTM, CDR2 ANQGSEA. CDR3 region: CSVEEPGGNYGYPF. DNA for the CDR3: TGCAGCGTTGAAGAGCCAGGGGGGAACTATGGCTACCCCTTC.

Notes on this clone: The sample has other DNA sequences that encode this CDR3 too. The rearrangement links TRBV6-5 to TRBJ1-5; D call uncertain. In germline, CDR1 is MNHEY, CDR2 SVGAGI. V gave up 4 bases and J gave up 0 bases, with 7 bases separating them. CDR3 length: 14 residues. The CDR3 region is CASSFRGSNQPQHF. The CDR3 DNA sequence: TGTGCCAGCAGTTTTAGAGGTAGCAATCAGCCCCAGCATTTT.

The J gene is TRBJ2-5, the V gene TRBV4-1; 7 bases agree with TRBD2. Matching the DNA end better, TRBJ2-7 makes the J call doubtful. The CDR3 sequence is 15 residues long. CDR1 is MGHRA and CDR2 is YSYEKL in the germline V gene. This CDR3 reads CASSQALARTYEQYF. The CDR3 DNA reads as TGCGCCAGCAGCCAAGCACTAGCGCGTACCTACGAGCAGTACTTC.

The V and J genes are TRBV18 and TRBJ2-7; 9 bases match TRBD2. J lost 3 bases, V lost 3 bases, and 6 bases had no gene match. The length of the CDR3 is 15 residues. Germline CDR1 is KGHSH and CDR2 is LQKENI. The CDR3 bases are TGTGCCAGCTCACCCCTTAGCGGGAGTAGCTACGAGCAGTACTTC. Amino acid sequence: CASSPLSGSSYEQYF.

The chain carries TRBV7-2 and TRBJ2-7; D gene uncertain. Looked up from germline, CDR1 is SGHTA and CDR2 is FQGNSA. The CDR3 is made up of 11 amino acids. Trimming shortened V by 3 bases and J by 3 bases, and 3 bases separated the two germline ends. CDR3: CASSFNYEQYF. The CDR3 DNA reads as TGTGCCAGCAGCTTTAACTACGAGCAGTACTTC.

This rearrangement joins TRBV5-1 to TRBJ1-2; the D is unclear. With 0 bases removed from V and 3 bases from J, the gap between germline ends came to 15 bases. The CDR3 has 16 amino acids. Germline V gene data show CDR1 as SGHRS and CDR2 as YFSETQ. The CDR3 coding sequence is TGCGCCAGCAGCTTGGGGAGGGAACATGGGGACTATGGCTACACCTTC. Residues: CASSLGREHGDYGYTF.